The 21 T cell receptor beta chains reported below all come from one sample, sequenced in a study of blood T cell repertoires in COVID-19 (TCRdb year 2020). Libraries were made using the immunoSEQ multiplex PCR assay. TCRdb provides this immuneACCESS table in a form limited to in-frame rearrangements. Some clones are lacking; in checked studies, under half of them reflect an unresolved V gene, and why the rest are absent is not known. The sample profile shows around 240,000 clones; approximately 85% of them were found once. The ten largest account for around 0.97% of the sample. Sequenced: peripheral blood. The receptor set was obtained from a man between 35 and 55 years old with acute or convalescent COVID-19.

The CDR3 DNA sequence: TGTGCCAGCAGCCAAGATGTCGGAAACAGGCTTTATGGCTACACCTTC. Encoded protein: CASSQDVGNRLYGYTF. The rearrangement uses TRBV14 and TRBJ1-2, with a tentative D call TRBD1 (5 bases). Between the trimmed V and J ends, which lost 0 bases and 5 bases, there was a span of 16 bases. Per the germline V gene, CDR1 is SGHDN and CDR2 is FVKESK. This CDR3 region has 16 residues.

This chain links TRBV3-1 (or the pseudogene TRBV3-2) with TRBJ1-4; the D gene is possibly TRBD1 (6 bases). V lost 1 base, J lost 4 bases, and 7 bases lay in between. The CDR3 contains 14 residues. Germline assignment: CDR1 LGHDT and CDR2 YNNKEL (reference sequence). The CDR3 reads CASSQGGGNEKLFF. CDR3 sequence (DNA): TGTGCCAGCAGCCAAGGAGGGGGTAATGAAAAACTGTTTTTT.

The chain recombines TRBV6-5 with TRBJ2-1, with TRBD2 matching 13 bases. The CDR3 consists of 15 residues. V lost 6 bases and J lost 8; bases outside the gene matches: 7. In germline, CDR1 is MNHEY, CDR2 SVGAGI. The CDR3: CASSPRLAGGHEQFF. In DNA form, the CDR3 reads TGTGCCAGCAGCCCCCGACTAGCGGGGGGCCATGAGCAGTTCTTC.

The CDR3 reads CASSQALAGGREQYF. In nucleotides, the CDR3 is TGCGCCAGCAGCCAAGCCCTAGCGGGGGGGCGCGAGCAGTACTTC. The chain uses TRBV4-3 and TRBJ2-7, with 12 nucleotides matching TRBD2. V lost 1 base to trimming and J lost 6 bases; unmatched junction nucleotides: 4. CDR1 LGHNA and CDR2 YSLEER come from the germline V gene. This CDR3 has 15 amino acids.

The V gene is TRBV27, the J gene TRBJ1-6; possibly TRBD1 for D (6 bases). There are 17 residues in the CDR3. Trimming left V 6 bases short and J 0 bases short, with 15 bases between. CDR1 and CDR2 from the germline V gene are MNHEY and SMNVEV (reference sequence). CDR3 bases: TGTGCCAGCAGCGCGTACAGGGTGAGCTCCTATAATTCACCCCTCCACTTT. Translation gives CASSAYRVSSYNSPLHF.

The chain has TRBV6-1 and TRBJ1-6; the D is unclear. This CDR3 has 12 amino acids. Germline V gene data show CDR1 as MNHNS and CDR2 as SASEGT. The V end lost 1 base, the J end lost 12 bases, and 7 bases lay between the germline ends. The CDR3 DNA reads TGTGCCAGCAGTGAAGGTGGGAGACCCCTCCACTTT. Translating it yields CASSEGGRPLHF.

The V call is TRBV28, the J call TRBJ1-3, with no clear D. CDR1 is MDHEN and CDR2 is SYDVKM in the germline V gene. V was cut by 6 bases and J by 0 bases, with 9 bases left in between. This CDR3 region has 14 residues. The CDR3 spells CASSGIHSGNTIYF. CDR3 DNA: TGTGCCAGCAGCGGGATTCACTCTGGAAACACCATATATTTT.

The CDR3 is CASSPSGTGVHEKLFF. The CDR3 coding sequence is TGTGCCAGCAGCCCCTCCGGGACAGGGGTTCATGAAAAACTGTTTTTT. The V and J genes are TRBV7-9 and TRBJ1-4; TRBD1 matches at 10 bases. Germline V gene data show CDR1 as SEHNR and CDR2 as FQNEAQ (reference sequence). This CDR3 contains 16 residues. Unmatched junction bases numbered 9, after V lost 5 bases and J lost 6 bases.

V usage is TRBV5-6 and J usage is TRBJ1-5; 10 bases match TRBD1. Germline assignment: CDR1 SGHDT and CDR2 YYEEEE. V gave up 0 bases and J gave up 2 bases; unmatched junction bases: 5. This CDR3 has 17 residues. CDR3 sequence reads: CASSLGQGAVGNQPQHF. Here the CDR3 DNA reads TGTGCCAGCAGCTTGGGACAGGGGGCAGTGGGCAATCAGCCCCAGCATTTT.

The gene calls are TRBV7-9 and TRBJ2-6; TRBD2 might be the D (6 bases). V gave up 5 bases and J gave up 0 bases, with 17 bases separating them. CDR3 size: 18 residues. Germline values: CDR1 SEHNR, CDR2 FQNEAQ (reference sequence). The CDR3 DNA reads TGTGCCAGCAGCCGCTTGATGGGCGGGATCTCTGGGGCCAACGTCCTGACTTTC. It yields the protein CASSRLMGGISGANVLTF.

This clone was seen many times. V is TRBV24-1 and J is TRBJ2-7; weak D call: TRBD1 (6 bases). The germline V gene encodes CDR1 KGHDR and CDR2 SFDVKD. The CDR3 is 16 amino acids. V was pared by 4 bases and J by 0 bases, with 15 bases between. CDR3 loop: CATSEVYQQGSYEQYF. As DNA, the CDR3 is TGTGCCACCAGTGAGGTGTATCAACAGGGCTCCTACGAGCAGTACTTC.

V gene TRBV15 combines with J gene TRBJ2-2, with 8 bases that match TRBD1. The trim removed 3 bases at V and 0 bases at J, leaving 12 bases unmatched. The CDR3 spans 19 residues. Germline V lookup: CDR1 LNHNV, CDR2 YYDKDF (reference sequence). The CDR3 reads CATSSPGTGAFANTGELFF. The CDR3 DNA reads TGTGCCACCAGCAGTCCCGGGACAGGAGCTTTCGCGAACACCGGGGAGCTGTTTTTT.

The chain has TRBV19 and TRBJ1-4, with D possibly being TRBD1 (5 bases). This CDR3 contains 15 residues. CDR1 LNHDA and CDR2 SQIVND come from the germline V gene (reference sequence). The V and J ends lost 4 bases and 0 bases respectively, with 9 bases between them. DNA of the CDR3: TGTGCCAGTAGTAGGGGCTGGTCAACTAATGAAAAACTGTTTTTT. This codes for CASSRGWSTNEKLFF.

The rearrangement uses TRBV19 and TRBJ2-7; D gene ambiguous. This CDR3 spans 12 amino acids. Trimming pared 7 bases from V and 3 bases from J, leaving 10 bases between. From germline, CDR1 is LNHDA and CDR2 SQIVND (reference sequence). The CDR3 sequence: CASIPGCYEQYF. CDR3 bases: TGTGCCAGTATTCCAGGCTGCTACGAGCAGTACTTC.

The chain employs TRBV19 and TRBJ2-5, with TRBD2 matching over 10 bases. Germline CDR1 LNHDA, CDR2 SQIVND (reference sequence). The CDR3 runs to 20 residues. Trimming at V came to 6 bases and at J to 5 bases, leaving 24 bases not matched to a gene. CDR3 residues: CASSSPRSASGGRKRETQYF. The CDR3 DNA sequence: TGTGCCAGTAGCTCCCCTCGTTCGGCTAGCGGGGGCCGAAAGCGGGAGACCCAGTACTTC.

The chain combines TRBV18 with TRBJ2-5; D gene uncertain. Deletions cut 3 bases from V and 4 bases from J, with 15 bases between. CDR3 length: 15 amino acids. Looked up from germline, CDR1 is KGHSH and CDR2 is LQKENI. The CDR3 DNA is TGTGCCAGCTCACCCCCCAGTCCCGCCCCAGAGACCCAGTACTTC. As protein: CASSPPSPAPETQYF. Supplemented by reference TRBV18 and TRBJ2-5, the full variable domain reads NAGVMQNPRHLVRRRGQEARLRCSPMKGHSHVYWYRQLPEEGLKFMVYLQKENIIDESGMPKERFSAEFPKEGPSILRIQQVVRGDSAAYFCASSPPSPAPETQYFGPGTRLLVL.

This sequence joins TRBV11-2 and TRBJ1-3; possible D gene TRBD1, 6 bases. Germline V CDR1 and CDR2: SGHAT, FQNNGV. The CDR3 consists of 13 residues. Trimming removed 3 bases from V and 3 bases from J, with 6 bases in between. CDR3 bases: TGTGCCAGCAGCTTGACAGGTGGAAACACCATATATTTT. This encodes CASSLTGGNTIYF.

This clone turned up a few times. The chain uses TRBV5-6 and TRBJ1-5; unclear D gene. This CDR3 spans 12 amino acids. The V end was cut by 1 base, the J end by 6 bases, with 5 bases between. The germline V gene encodes CDR1 SGHDT and CDR2 YYEEEE. CDR3 DNA: TGTGCCAGCAGCTTGCGGGGTCAGCCCCAGCATTTT. As protein: CASSLRGQPQHF. The whole variable domain, filled in from reference TRBV5-6 and TRBJ1-5, reads DAGVTQSPTHLIKTRGQQVTLRCSPKSGHDTVSWYQQALGQGPQFIFQYYEEEERQRGNFPDRFSGHQFPNYSSELNVNALLLGDSALYLCASSLRGQPQHFGDGTRLSIL.

This rearrangement joins TRBV10-2 to TRBJ2-2; the match to TRBD1 covers 8 bases. The germline V gene encodes CDR1 WSHSY and CDR2 SAAADI. The CDR3 runs 15 residues. Trimming at V came to 4 bases and at J to 4 bases, leaving 5 bases not matched to a gene. The CDR3 here is CASSGRTGRTGELFF. DNA of the CDR3: TGCGCCAGCAGTGGTAGGACAGGGCGCACCGGGGAGCTGTTTTTT.

The gene calls are TRBV3-1 (or the pseudogene TRBV3-2) and TRBJ1-1; D is perhaps TRBD1 (5 bases). Germline V lookup: CDR1 LGHDT, CDR2 YNNKEL (reference sequence). This CDR3 has 14 amino acids. Trimming shortened V by 1 base and J by 3 bases, and 9 bases separated the two germline ends. The chain's CDR3 is CASSQVGRDTEAFF. The CDR3, as DNA: TGTGCCAGCAGCCAAGTCGGCAGGGACACTGAAGCTTTCTTT.

The genes are TRBV6-5 and TRBJ1-2; D is perhaps TRBD1 (6 bases). Deletions cut 2 bases from V and 0 bases from J, with 7 bases between. This CDR3 is 14 amino acids long. Germline CDR1 reads MNHEY; CDR2 reads SVGAGI. This CDR3 is CASSYGQSNYGYTF. CDR3 DNA: TGTGCCAGCAGTTACGGACAGTCTAACTATGGCTACACCTTC.